Below, 18 T cell receptor beta chains from the same sample are listed, as sequenced in a study of T-cell reconstitution after alpha-beta-depleted transplantation in children. It was with unique molecular identifiers that the TCRbeta library was prepared. TCRdb re-derived calls from the PCR reads in MiXCR, one entry per CDR3 protein. Of tens of thousands of distinct CDR3 sequences listed, under 6.5% are singletons. The sample here was PBMCs, mostly from graft donor cells, taken 60 days after TCRalphabeta/CD19-depleted stem cell transplant. The receptors here all came from a female patient between 2 and 10 years old who had a stem cell transplant for aplastic anemia, so the T cells may come from the graft donor.

The CDR3 DNA is TGTGCCACCAATGCGGGGAGGGGGGGCCTGGAGACCCAGTACTTC. Translating gives CATNAGRGGLETQYF. J is TRBJ2-5 and V is TRBV24-1; tentatively, D is TRBD2 (7 bases). Germline-derived CDR1 and CDR2 are KGHDR and SFDVKD. V lost 8 bases and J 5 bases, leaving 20 bases between the germline ends. There are 15 residues in the CDR3.

This clonotype appeared a few times. The V gene is TRBV28, the J gene TRBJ2-5; D possibly corresponds to TRBD1 (6 bases). This CDR3 has 16 residues. Germline V gene lookup returns CDR1 MDHEN and CDR2 SYDVKM. V gave up 2 bases and J gave up 0 bases, with 13 bases separating them. CDR3 in DNA: TGTGCCAGCAGTTTACAGGGGACACCGAACCAAGAGACCCAGTACTTC. This gives the protein CASSLQGTPNQETQYF. The whole variable domain, remainder taken from reference TRBV28 and TRBJ2-5, is DVKVTQSSRYLVKRTGEKVFLECVQDMDHENMFWYRQDPGLGLRLIYFSYDVKMKEKGDIPEGYSVSREKKERFSLILESASTNQTSMYLCASSLQGTPNQETQYFGPGTRLLVL.

There are a few counts of this clonotype. The CDR3 loop reads CSARRTGDEKLFF. CDR3 in DNA: TGCAGTGCTAGGCGGACTGGGGACGAAAAACTGTTTTTT. The chain couples TRBV20-1 to TRBJ1-4; D possibly corresponds to TRBD1 (5 bases). This CDR3 spans 13 amino acids. V lost 3 bases, J lost 8 bases, and 13 bases lay in between. Germline lookup yields CDR1 DFQATT and CDR2 SNEGSKA (reference sequence).

This clonotype has a count of ten or more. The chain recombines TRBV10-3 with TRBJ2-3; TRBD1 matches at 8 bases. The germline V gene encodes CDR1 ENHRY and CDR2 SYGVKD. The CDR3 consists of 12 residues. The V and J ends lost 4 bases and 6 bases, in that order; junction bases with no gene match: 0. The CDR3 spells CAISGTGDTQYF. CDR3 nucleotide sequence: TGTGCCATCAGTGGGACAGGGGATACGCAGTATTTT.

This clonotype turned up a few times. This chain joins TRBV3-1 and TRBJ1-2; D call uncertain. The CDR3 has 14 amino acids. V was clipped by 3 bases and J by 0 bases, with 8 bases between them. Germline CDR1 and CDR2: LGHDT and YNNKEL (reference sequence). CDR3 sequence reads: CASSQAGANYGYTF. The DNA for the CDR3 is TGTGCCAGCAGCCAGGCAGGAGCTAACTATGGCTACACCTTC. Using reference TRBV3-1 and TRBJ1-2 for the parts outside the CDR3, the full variable domain is DTAVSQTPKYLVTQMGNDKSIKCEQNLGHDTMYWYKQDSKKFLKIMFSYNNKELIINETVPNRFSPKSPDKAHLNLHINSLELGDSAVYFCASSQAGANYGYTFGSGTRLTVV.

This chain joins TRBV21-1 and TRBJ2-2; the DNA was not compared with TRBD1, the D call given in the table. TRBV21-1 is an annotated pseudogene. This CDR3 has 14 amino acids. The CDR3 reads CASIGGSNTGELFF. CDR3 nucleotides: TGTGCCAGTATTGGGGGCTCAAACACCGGGGAGCTGTTTTTT.

This clonotype was found a few times. The chain employs TRBV29-1 and TRBJ2-3; 7 bases match TRBD1. V was pared by 5 bases and J by 6 bases, with 11 bases of the junction left unmatched. This CDR3 region has 14 residues. Per the germline V gene, CDR1 is SQVTM and CDR2 is ANQGSEA. The CDR3 DNA reads TGCAGCGTTTTAGGACAGGCCCTAGAGGATACGCAGTATTTT. Translated: CSVLGQALEDTQYF.

The chain is built from TRBV19 and TRBJ2-1; the D gene is possibly TRBD1 (6 bases). The CDR3 is made up of 16 amino acids. Germline V gives CDR1 LNHDA, CDR2 SQIVND (reference sequence). Trimming cost V 1 base and J 0 bases, with 10 bases left between them. DNA of the CDR3: TGTGCCAGTAGTATAGGGGGGCGGCCCTCCTACAATGAGCAGTTCTTC. Protein: CASSIGGRPSYNEQFF.

This clonotype appeared many times. The V call is TRBV27, the J call TRBJ1-2; 12 bases fit TRBD1. V trimming: 0 bases; J trimming: 7 bases; junction bases outside the gene matches: 6. The CDR3 runs to 16 residues. Germline loops: CDR1 MNHEY, CDR2 SMNVEV (reference sequence). CDR3 nucleotides: TGTGCCAGCAGTTTATCGAGGGACAGGGGGCCCTCTGGCTACACCTTC. Protein: CASSLSRDRGPSGYTF.

This clonotype was found a few times. V usage is TRBV30 and J usage is TRBJ2-5, with D unresolved. V lost 0 bases and J 4 bases, leaving 3 bases between the germline ends. CDR1 GTSNPN and CDR2 SVGIG come from the germline V gene (reference sequence). The CDR3 is 11 residues long. The CDR3 reads CAWSVRETQYF. The CDR3 DNA is TGTGCCTGGAGTGTACGAGAGACCCAGTACTTC.

Many counts were recorded for this clonotype. The genes are TRBV27 and TRBJ1-1; 7 bases fit TRBD1. V shed 8 bases and J 1 base; nucleotides not matched to a gene: 7. Germline V lookup: CDR1 MNHEY, CDR2 SMNVEV (reference sequence). CDR3 length: 14 amino acids. The CDR3 region is CASQGRDRNTEAFF. The CDR3 DNA follows: TGTGCCAGCCAGGGCCGGGACAGGAACACTGAAGCTTTCTTT.

This clonotype was detected only a few times. CDR3 bases: TGTGCCAGCTCCGAGGGGGCCCCCTATGGCTACACCTTC. As protein: CASSEGAPYGYTF. The chain combines TRBV6-1 with TRBJ1-2; 7 nucleotides match TRBD1. This CDR3 is 13 amino acids long. The germline CDR1 and CDR2 sequences are MNHNS and SASEGT. Trimming at V came to 8 bases and at J to 4 bases, leaving 7 bases not matched to a gene.

The rearrangement uses TRBV5-1 and TRBJ2-7, with D perhaps TRBD2 (7 bases). Germline lookup yields CDR1 SGHRS and CDR2 YFSETQ. V lost 0 bases to trimming and J lost 3 bases, with 16 bases between them. CDR3 length: 16 residues. CDR3 in DNA: TGCGCCAGCAGCTTGGCCAGGGGAGGGGTAAACTACGAGCAGTACTTC. It yields the protein CASSLARGGVNYEQYF.

There are many counts of this clonotype. This sequence joins TRBV20-1 and TRBJ2-3, with D tentatively TRBD1 or TRBD2 (5 bases each). Trimming took off 0 bases at V and 0 bases at J, with 16 bases between the two ends. Looked up from germline, CDR1 is DFQATT and CDR2 is SNEGSKA (reference sequence). The CDR3 is made up of 17 amino acids. CDR3 residues: CSARERVWTPSTDTQYF. CDR3 DNA sequence: TGCAGTGCTAGAGAGAGGGTCTGGACACCAAGCACAGATACGCAGTATTTT.

CDR3 coding DNA: TGCAGTGCTAATAAGCGGGAGAACACCGGGGAGCTGTTTTTT. It specifies CSANKRENTGELFF. This rearrangement joins TRBV20-1 to TRBJ2-2; TRBD2 matches at 7 bases. J gave up 1 base and V 4 bases, and 3 bases lay outside the gene matches. Per germline, CDR1 DFQATT and CDR2 SNEGSKA (reference sequence). The CDR3 length is 14 residues.

This clonotype showed up just a few times. The J gene is TRBJ1-2, the V gene TRBV18, with a weak D call TRBD1 (5 bases). Germline CDR1 is KGHSH and CDR2 is LQKENI. The CDR3 totals 18 residues. V was cut by 0 bases and J by 4 bases, with 21 bases left in between. The CDR3 DNA is TGTGCCAGCTCACCACCGGGGCGGCTTAGTACACCGGGCTATGGCTACACCTTC. This codes for CASSPPGRLSTPGYGYTF.

This clonotype was observed at least ten times. The rearrangement uses TRBV2 and TRBJ2-3; perhaps D is TRBD1 or TRBD2 (5 bases each). CDR1 is SNHLY and CDR2 is FYNNEI in the germline V gene. V lost 8 bases and J lost 6, with 15 bases in between. The CDR3 has 13 amino acids. The CDR3: CASQGRLGDTQYF. The CDR3 nucleotides read TGTGCCAGCCAGGGACGCCTAGGGGATACGCAGTATTTT.

In this sample, this clonotype turned up many times. The chain combines TRBV7-9 with TRBJ1-1; D is ambiguous. The CDR3 contains 14 residues. Germline values: CDR1 SEHNR, CDR2 FQNEAQ (reference sequence). V dropped 1 base and J dropped 0 bases, with 6 bases sitting between them. CDR3 sequence: CASSLGGMNTEAFF. The CDR3 region has the DNA TGTGCCAGCAGCTTAGGAGGGATGAACACTGAAGCTTTCTTT.